This is a list of T cell receptor beta chains from one sample in a study of blood T cell repertoires in COVID-19. Assay used: immunoSEQ multiplex PCR; TCRdb lists only in-frame clones, some missing. The table has roughly 120,000 clones, roughly 84% seen once. The sequencing input was peripheral blood. Receptor source: a woman in her 70s with acute or convalescent COVID-19. The CDR3 runs from the conserved cysteine through the conserved F or W. Fields, in order: V gene, J gene, clone size, D gene, CDR3 DNA, CDR3 protein. The D gene is left open where the match is weak. Rows may omit the clone size; those that give it use once, few, many or a size class.

V gene: TRBV7-9
J gene: TRBJ2-1
clone size: NA
D gene: TRBD2
CDR3 DNA: TGTGCCAGCAGCTTAGCGGGAGGGCCGGTCTACAATGAGCAGTTCTTC
CDR3 protein: CASSLAGGPVYNEQFF

V gene: TRBV5-1
J gene: TRBJ1-4
clone size: once
D gene: NA
CDR3 DNA: TGCGCCAGCAGCCTCCGGGAAGAAGGGGAAAAACTGTTTTTT
CDR3 protein: CASSLREEGEKLFF

V gene: TRBV6-5
J gene: TRBJ1-6
clone size: NA
D gene: NA
CDR3 DNA: TGTGCCAGCAGTCGAGACAGGACTAATTCACCCCTCCACTTT
CDR3 protein: CASSRDRTNSPLHF

V gene: TRBV6-6
J gene: TRBJ2-5
clone size: NA
D gene: TRBD2
CDR3 DNA: TGTGCCAGCAGCCAAGGGACTAGCGGGGGGGAGGGGACCCAGTACTTC
CDR3 protein: CASSQGTSGGEGTQYF

V gene: TRBV6-5
J gene: TRBJ1-2
clone size: NA
D gene: NA
CDR3 DNA: TGTGCCAGCAGTTACTCCCGGGGAGGGTCCTATGGCTACACCTTC
CDR3 protein: CASSYSRGGSYGYTF

V gene: TRBV13
J gene: TRBJ2-1
clone size: few
D gene: NA
CDR3 DNA: TGTGCCAGCAGCCAACACCGAGGGGGCTCCTACAATGAGCAGTTCTTC
CDR3 protein: CASSQHRGGSYNEQFF

V gene: TRBV19
J gene: TRBJ1-2
clone size: NA
D gene: NA
CDR3 DNA: TGTGCCAGTAGTATGCCCCGGAGATCTAACTATGGCTACACCTTC
CDR3 protein: CASSMPRRSNYGYTF

V gene: TRBV20-1
J gene: TRBJ2-5
clone size: NA
D gene: NA
CDR3 DNA: TGCAGTGCCAGTACTAGTTTAGGGACCCAGTACTTC
CDR3 protein: CSASTSLGTQYF

V gene: TRBV7-2
J gene: TRBJ2-2
clone size: NA
D gene: NA
CDR3 DNA: TGTGCCAGCAGCTTAGTCGGGGGGCTAAACACCGGGGAGCTGTTTTTT
CDR3 protein: CASSLVGGLNTGELFF

V gene: TRBV7-2
J gene: TRBJ1-5
clone size: NA
D gene: NA
CDR3 DNA: TGTGCCAGCAGCTTAGGCGGCAGAAACAATCAGCCCCAGCATTTT
CDR3 protein: CASSLGGRNNQPQHF

V gene: TRBV11-2
J gene: TRBJ2-7
clone size: NA
D gene: NA
CDR3 DNA: TGTGCCAGCAGCTTAGCGGGGTCCTACGAGCAGTACTTC
CDR3 protein: CASSLAGSYEQYF

V gene: TRBV6-5
J gene: TRBJ2-7
clone size: once
D gene: NA
CDR3 DNA: TGTGCCAGCACTCCTGCTGGACGGGGGGCCTGGGAGCAGTACTTC
CDR3 protein: CASTPAGRGAWEQYF

V gene: TRBV19
J gene: TRBJ1-2
clone size: NA
D gene: TRBD1
CDR3 DNA: TGTGCCAGTAGTATAATAGGACAGGGTGATGGCTACACCTTC
CDR3 protein: CASSIIGQGDGYTF

V gene: TRBV10-3
J gene: TRBJ1-2
clone size: NA
D gene: NA
CDR3 DNA: TGTGCCATCAGTGAGTGGGGCAGATTGGATGGCTACACCTTC
CDR3 protein: CAISEWGRLDGYTF